The present entry profiles one T cell receptor (beta chain) with its context. The entry originates in a study of control samples from healthy donors and cancer patients. The germline CDR1 and CDR2 sequences are MGHRA and YSYEKL. This CDR3 has 15 amino acids. V was pared by 3 bases and J by 6 bases, with 16 bases between. Assay used: immunoSEQ multiplex PCR; TCRdb lists only in-frame clones, some missing. The repertoire holds about 110,000 clones, with 70% to 85% as singletons. Specimen: blood. This sequence was found in a man in his late teens or twenties in good health. V gene TRBV4-1 combines with J gene TRBJ2-3; perhaps TRBD1 as D (5 bases). The CDR3 nucleotides are TGCGCCAGCAGCCAGGACACAAACTATGCGGATACGCAGTATTTT. Amino acids: CASSQDTNYADTQYF.